The entry below gives a single TCR beta chain sequence along with its context. The CDR3 spans 16 residues. The V segment lost 4 bases and the J segment 6 bases; nucleotides outside the gene matches: 7. CDR1 and CDR2 from the germline V gene are SQVTM and ANQGSEA. The data originate from a study of shared clonotypes between healthy human individuals. The assay was immunoSEQ multiplex PCR, and TCRdb's table has in-frame clones only and misses some. The data contain about 640,000 clones, less than 80% of them singletons. The sample consisted of memory CD4+ T cells sorted from blood. Indicated subset: CD45RA-negative fraction. The sequence derives from a woman in her twenties or thirties in good health. The genes are TRBV29-1 and TRBJ2-3; TRBD2 agrees at 16 bases. As DNA, the CDR3 is TGCAGCGTTGGGGGACTAGCGGGAGGGCGCGGGGATACGCAGTATTTT. Its protein is CSVGGLAGGRGDTQYF.